This T cell receptor (beta chain) stems from a study of blood T cells in healthy people across ages. The study, taken as a whole, reports: Any conclusive comparison of naive versus antigen-experienced cells was prevented by using unsorted PBMCs. Roughly linearly, TCR beta diversity per million T cells fell as age increased. As naive T cell percentage varied, TCR beta diversity correlated strongly with it.

Extracted total RNA amounted to at least 5 micrograms for each sample. Together with a sample-barcoded 5' primer, a J-beta primer mix was included in a second PCR lasting about 6 to 11 cycles. TCRdb redid the calling of the 5' RACE reads with MiXCR, one entry per CDR3 protein. The data contain around 2 million distinct CDR3 sequences, roughly 43% of them seen just once; the ten biggest clones take up approximately 22%. Germline V gene lookup returns CDR1 MNHEY and CDR2 SVGAGI. V was shortened by 8 bases and J by 0 bases, with 7 bases between the two germline ends. The CDR3 sequence is 13 residues long. This clonotype was observed a handful of times. The antigen is unknown.

The sequence came from a human donor in good health. The chain carries TRBV6-5 and TRBJ2-2; unclear D gene. The sequenced sample was blood. CDR3 protein: CASHTPNTGELFF. In DNA, the CDR3 is TGTGCCAGCCATACTCCGAACACCGGGGAGCTGTTTTTT.